This T cell receptor (beta chain) appears in the sequencing data of a study of regulatory T cells in long-lasting Graves disease. Overall study results and limits: Segments TRBV28, TRBJ1-2 and TRBJ2-5 showed preferential usage in persistent disease.

HTBI primers from iRepertoire and Arm-PCR of CDR3 regions yielded the TCR beta libraries. Via MiXCR, TCRdb re-called the multiplex PCR reads, giving one row per CDR3 protein. The sample consists of nearly 350,000 distinct CDR3 sequences, around a fifth of them appearing once. The time point: persistent/refractory GD, antithyroid drugs over 5 years with positive TRAb. The TCR library was prepared using RNA isolated from PBMCs. This clonotype was observed many times. Its antigen is unidentified. After removal of 7 bases from V and 5 bases from J, the junction contained 10 bases not matched to a gene. CDR3 length equals 15 residues. The germline V gene has CDR1 SNHLY and CDR2 FYNNEI.

The chain employs TRBV2 and TRBJ2-2, with 7 bases identical to TRBD1. Sample: peripheral blood mononuclear cells (PBMCs), taken when the disease was refractory, from a patient treated with antithyroid drugs. The sequence derives from a female donor with Graves disease. Here the CDR3 DNA reads TGTGCCAGCAAGGGGGCTCCAACCCCTACCGGGGAGCTGTTTTTT. Its protein product is CASKGAPTPTGELFF.